Each of the 25 T cell receptor beta chains below was sequenced from the same sample in a study of lung T cells in sarcoidosis with Löfgren's syndrome. TCRdb analysed the reads with MiXCR anew, one entry per CDR3 protein. The sample shows nearly 4,000 distinct CDR3 sequences, around 20% of them seen only once. Material: CD4+ T cells from bronchoalveolar lavage. These receptors were taken from a human donor with sarcoidosis (Löfgren's syndrome or another form), or a control subject (not recorded which).

This clonotype was counted ten times or more. Given a much more abundant clone one base away, this may be a read error. The genes are TRBV2 and TRBJ1-2; 7 bases agree with TRBD1. This CDR3 comprises 15 residues. Losses at the gene ends were 5 bases for V and 3 bases for J; bases not matched to a gene: 9. CDR1 is SNHLY and CDR2 is FYNNEI in the germline V gene. In DNA form, the CDR3 reads TGTGCCAGCAGTAAGAGACAGGGAAGAGACTATGGCTACACCTTC. Protein product: CASSKRQGRDYGYTF.

By share of the sample, this clonotype is medium-sized. The chain links TRBV11-2 to TRBJ2-3; 15 positions match TRBD2. CDR3 length: 17 amino acids. Losses at the gene ends were 2 bases for V and 6 bases for J; bases not matched to a gene: 6. Looked up from germline, CDR1 is SGHAT and CDR2 is FQNNGV. In nucleotides, the CDR3 is TGTGCCAGCAGCTTATCCGGGACTAGCGGGGGGTCTGATACGCAGTATTTT. Translated, it gives CASSLSGTSGGSDTQYF.

This clonotype is deemed medium-sized. The chain recombines TRBV6-1 with TRBJ1-5; 10 bases are a match to TRBD1. V was pared by 5 bases and J by 11 bases, with 9 bases of the junction left unmatched. The germline V gene encodes CDR1 MNHNS and CDR2 SASEGT. The CDR3 totals 14 residues. The CDR3 bases are TGTGCCAGCAGTTCCGGGACAGGGGCCCCGGCCCAGCATTTT. Encoded protein: CASSSGTGAPAQHF.

Regarding this clonotype: Because the CDR3 is missing its conserved closing phenylalanine or tryptophan, this is likely a read error. This sequence joins TRBV20-1 and TRBJ2-1; weak D call: TRBD2 (5 bases). Germline-derived CDR1 and CDR2 are DFQATT and SNEGSKA (reference sequence). Trimming left V 0 bases short and J 3 bases short, with 12 bases between. The length of the CDR3 is 15 residues. Here the CDR3 reads CSARDSEALYNEQFL. The CDR3 coding sequence is TGCAGTGCTAGAGATAGCGAGGCCCTCTACAATGAGCAGTTCCTC.

With regard to this clonotype: One end of the junction varies from germline; a read error may be responsible. This chain connects TRBV28 to TRBJ1-1; D is possibly TRBD1 (6 bases). Germline lookup yields CDR1 MDHEN and CDR2 SYDVKM. The CDR3 consists of 11 residues. CDR3 bases: TGTGCCAGTAGTTTATCTGGGGGGGCTTCCTTT. Translating it yields CASSLSGGASF.

This clonotype is a singleton in its sample. Since no conserved phenylalanine or tryptophan closes the CDR3, a read error is the likely cause. The chain combines TRBV27 with TRBJ1-5; D gene uncertain. Trimming removed 3 bases at V and 7 bases at J, with 25 bases between. The germline V gene encodes CDR1 MNHEY and CDR2 SMNVEV (reference sequence). The CDR3 has 18 amino acids. The CDR3 DNA reads TGTGCCAGCAGTTTCATCCCAGGTTGGTGGGTCCAAGTCCAGCCCCAGCATTCT. Protein sequence: CASSFIPGWWVQVQPQHS.

Worth noting for this clonotype: The conserved final phenylalanine or tryptophan is absent from the CDR3, which likely points to a read error. The chain recombines TRBV20-1 with TRBJ2-7; unclear D gene. Germline V gives CDR1 DFQATT, CDR2 SNEGSKA (reference sequence). The CDR3 has 11 residues. The CDR3 sequence: CIVFHSYEQYL. The DNA of the CDR3 is TGCATTGTTTTCCACAGCTACGAGCAGTACCTC.

As concerns this clonotype: At one end the junction does not follow the germline gene, possibly because of a read error. The chain couples TRBV14 to TRBJ1-1; a possible D gene is TRBD1 (5 bases). CDR1 is SGHDN, CDR2 FVKESK, per germline. The CDR3 is made up of 16 amino acids. The CDR3 region has the DNA TGTGCCAGCAGCCAATACAAGGGGCAGATGAACACTGAAGCTTCCTTT. Encoded protein: CASSQYKGQMNTEASF.

There are many counts of this clonotype. CDR3 residues: CASSPRAGTNTEAFF. CDR3 nucleotides: TGTGCCAGCAGTCCCCGGGCAGGGACGAACACTGAAGCTTTCTTT. The chain uses TRBV2 and TRBJ1-1, with TRBD1 as a possible D gene (5 bases). CDR3 size: 15 residues. The germline CDR1 and CDR2 sequences are SNHLY and FYNNEI. V lost 5 bases to trimming and J lost 1 base, with 14 bases between them.

This clonotype is deemed medium-sized. J is TRBJ2-4 and V is TRBV7-2; no definite D call. The germline gives CDR1 SGHTA, CDR2 FQGNSA. The CDR3 length is 13 residues. Trimming pared 5 bases from V and 1 base from J, leaving 6 bases between. The DNA of the CDR3 is TGTGCCAGCAGCCCAAGGGCCAAAAACATTCAGTACTTC. Its translation: CASSPRAKNIQYF.

The table lists this clonotype with many counts. A much larger clone is a single base away; this may be a read error. V is TRBV6-1 and J is TRBJ2-7; D call uncertain. V was clipped by 5 bases and J by 7 bases, with 15 bases between them. Per the germline V gene, CDR1 is MNHNS and CDR2 is SASEGT. CDR3 length: 13 residues. CDR3 in amino acids: CASSSFSQGEQYV. CDR3 nucleotides: TGTGCCAGCAGTTCTTTCAGCCAAGGTGAGCAGTACGTC.

The rearrangement uses TRBV7-9 and TRBJ2-7; 8 bases agree with TRBD1. The V segment lost 3 bases and the J segment 5 bases; nucleotides outside the gene matches: 6. The germline CDR1 and CDR2 sequences are SEHNR and FQNEAQ (reference sequence). CDR3 length: 14 amino acids. DNA for the CDR3: TGTGCCAGCAGCTTCAGGACAGGGTCGAACGAGCAGTACGTC. It is translated as CASSFRTGSNEQYV.

The chain combines TRBV30 with TRBJ2-3, with 10 bases aligning to TRBD2. The CDR3 runs 15 residues. V shed 7 bases, J shed 2 bases, and the junction held 9 bases outside the gene matches. Germline V gene data show CDR1 as GTSNPN and CDR2 as SVGIG (reference sequence). The chain's CDR3 is CAYTGLAVHTDTQYF. CDR3 sequence (DNA): TGTGCCTACACCGGACTAGCGGTGCACACAGATACGCAGTATTTT.

This clonotype counts as medium-sized (0.01 to 0.1%). The chain uses TRBV20-1 and TRBJ2-6; 7 bases fit TRBD1. Germline V gene data show CDR1 as DFQATT and CDR2 as SNEGSKA (reference sequence). The CDR3 is 16 residues long. V lost 3 bases, J lost 0 bases, and 5 bases stayed unmatched. CDR3 DNA: TGCAGTGCTAGGGTGACAGGGCACTCTGGGGCCAACGTCCTGACTTTC. Translated, it gives CSARVTGHSGANVLTF.

This clonotype turned up a few times. Because it lacks the conserved phenylalanine or tryptophan at the end, this CDR3 is likely a read error. This chain uses TRBV28 with TRBJ1-5; unclear D gene. The V end was cut by 4 bases, the J end by 9 bases, with 22 bases between. CDR1 MDHEN and CDR2 SYDVKM come from the germline V gene. The CDR3 is made up of 16 amino acids. CDR3 DNA: TGTGCCAGCAGTTGGGAGGCGGCAAGGGTAAACCGGCCCCAGCATTCT. Translated, it gives CASSWEAARVNRPQHS.

This clonotype is categorized as medium-sized (0.01 to 0.1%). This chain links TRBV19 with TRBJ2-2, with a tentative D call TRBD1 (6 bases). Germline-derived CDR1 and CDR2 are LNHDA and SQIVND (reference sequence). The V and J ends lost 3 bases and 0 bases respectively, with 11 bases between them. The length of the CDR3 is 16 residues. CDR3 sequence: CASSIKTGTNTGELFF. As DNA, the CDR3 is TGTGCCAGTAGTATTAAAACAGGGACGAACACCGGGGAGCTGTTTTTT.

This clonotype was found a few times. The V call is TRBV9, the J call TRBJ2-7; 14 bases agree with TRBD2. The CDR3 extends over 17 amino acids. V trimming: 0 bases; J trimming: 0 bases; junction bases outside the gene matches: 2. Germline assignment: CDR1 SGDLS and CDR2 YYNGEE. This CDR3 is CASSVGGTSGSSYEQYF. The CDR3 coding sequence is TGTGCCAGCAGCGTAGGTGGGACTAGCGGGAGCTCCTACGAGCAGTACTTC.

By share, this clonotype ranks as medium-sized. The CDR3: CSATRGVGQETQYF. DNA of the CDR3: TGCAGTGCTACCCGAGGGGTAGGCCAAGAGACCCAGTACTTC. V usage is TRBV20-1 and J usage is TRBJ2-5, with D possibly being TRBD1 or TRBD2 (5 bases each). The V and J ends lost 4 bases and 1 base respectively, with 13 bases between them. This CDR3 is built from 14 residues. Germline assignment: CDR1 DFQATT and CDR2 SNEGSKA (reference sequence).

A word on this clonotype: No conserved phenylalanine or tryptophan ends this CDR3, so it is likely a read error. The DNA is left out, because the CDR3 cannot be placed on it with certainty; the CDR3 is given as TCRdb lists it. This sequence joins TRBV20-1 and TRBJ2-1; the listed D gene, TRBD2, was not tested against the DNA. The germline gives CDR1 DFQATT, CDR2 SNEGSKA (reference sequence). With termini counted, the CDR3 has 16 amino acids. This CDR3 is CSSRTVAGAHYNEQLL.

On this clonotype: An end of the junction does not agree with germline; a read error may underlie this. The chain has TRBV12-3 or TRBV12-4 and TRBJ1-2; no firm D call. The CDR3 length is 13 residues. In DNA form, the CDR3 reads TGTGCCAGCAGACCGGACGGGTGTTATGGCCACACCTTC. It codes for CASRPDGCYGHTF.

This clonotype was recorded at least ten times. A much larger clone differs from this one at a single base, so this may be a read error. The rearrangement links TRBV2 to TRBJ2-1; 7 positions match TRBD1. V shed 4 bases, J shed 7 bases, and the junction held 7 bases outside the gene matches. Per germline, CDR1 SNHLY and CDR2 FYNNEI. The CDR3 is made up of 14 amino acids. CDR3 sequence (DNA): TGTGCCAGCAGTGCTACTAAGGGGGCAAATGAGCAGTTCTTC. This sequence encodes CASSATKGANEQFF.

By share, this clonotype counts as medium-sized. The chain is built from TRBV7-8 and TRBJ1-1; no definite D call. The CDR3 runs 17 residues. From germline, CDR1 is SGHVS and CDR2 FQNEAQ. V was cut by 0 bases and J by 0 bases, with 14 bases left in between. The CDR3 reads CASSLARVRSMNTEAFF. The CDR3 nucleotides are TGTGCCAGCAGCTTAGCGAGGGTCCGGTCGATGAACACTGAAGCTTTCTTT.

This clonotype was counted at least ten times. In nucleotides, the CDR3 is TGTGCCAGCAGCCAAGACAAACTAGCGGAGAGCTACAATGAGCAGTTCTTC. Protein sequence: CASSQDKLAESYNEQFF. This chain joins TRBV3-1 and TRBJ2-1, with 8 bases matching TRBD2. The CDR3 covers 17 residues. V was pared by 0 bases and J by 3 bases, with 7 bases of the junction left unmatched. Looked up from germline, CDR1 is LGHDT and CDR2 is YNNKEL (reference sequence).

In its sample, this clonotype is large. V is TRBV7-3 and J is TRBJ2-1; possibly TRBD1 for D (5 bases). The V gene's germline CDR1 is SGHTA and CDR2 FQGTGA. V dropped 0 bases and J dropped 4 bases, with 10 bases sitting between them. The CDR3 has 15 residues. This chain's CDR3 is CASSLTRGLYNEQFF. CDR3 bases: TGTGCCAGCAGCTTAACTAGGGGCCTGTACAATGAGCAGTTCTTC.

By proportion, this clonotype is medium-sized (0.01 to 0.1%). The V and J genes are TRBV6-1 and TRBJ2-3; D might be TRBD1 (6 bases). Germline CDR1 reads MNHNS; CDR2 reads SASEGT. This CDR3 contains 13 residues. Trimming pared 7 bases from V and 6 bases from J, leaving 14 bases between. This chain's CDR3 is CASTWGPSDTQYF. The CDR3 nucleotides are TGTGCCAGCACCTGGGGGCCCAGTGATACGCAGTATTTT.